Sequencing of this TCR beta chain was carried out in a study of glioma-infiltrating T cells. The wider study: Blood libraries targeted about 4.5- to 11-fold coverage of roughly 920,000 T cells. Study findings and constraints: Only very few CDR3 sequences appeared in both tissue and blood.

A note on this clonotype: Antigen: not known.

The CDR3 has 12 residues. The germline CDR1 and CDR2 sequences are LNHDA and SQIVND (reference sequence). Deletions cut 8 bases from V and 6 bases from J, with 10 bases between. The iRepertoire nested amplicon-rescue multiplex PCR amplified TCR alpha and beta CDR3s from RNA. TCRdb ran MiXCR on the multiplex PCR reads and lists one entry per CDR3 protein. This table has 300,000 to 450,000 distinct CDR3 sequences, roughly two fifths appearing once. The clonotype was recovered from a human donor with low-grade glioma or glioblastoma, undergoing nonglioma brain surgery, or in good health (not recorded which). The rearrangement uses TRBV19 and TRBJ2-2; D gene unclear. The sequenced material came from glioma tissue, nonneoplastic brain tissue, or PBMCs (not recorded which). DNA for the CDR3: TGTGCCAGTGAGTCCGAGGCCGGGGAGCTGTTTTTT. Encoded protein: CASESEAGELFF.